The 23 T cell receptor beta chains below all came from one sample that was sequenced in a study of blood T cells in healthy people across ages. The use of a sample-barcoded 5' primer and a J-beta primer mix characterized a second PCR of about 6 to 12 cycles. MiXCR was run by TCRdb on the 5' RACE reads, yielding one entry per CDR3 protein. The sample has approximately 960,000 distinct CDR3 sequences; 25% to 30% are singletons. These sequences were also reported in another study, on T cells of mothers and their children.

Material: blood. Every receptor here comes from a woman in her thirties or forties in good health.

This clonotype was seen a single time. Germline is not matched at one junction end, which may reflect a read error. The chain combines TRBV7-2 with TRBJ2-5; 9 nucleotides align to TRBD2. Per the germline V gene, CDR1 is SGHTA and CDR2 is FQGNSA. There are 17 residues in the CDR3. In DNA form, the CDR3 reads TGTGCCGGCAGCTTAGCCCCAATCGCGGGGGGGCCGTCGACCCAGTACTTC. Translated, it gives CAGSLAPIAGGPSTQYF.

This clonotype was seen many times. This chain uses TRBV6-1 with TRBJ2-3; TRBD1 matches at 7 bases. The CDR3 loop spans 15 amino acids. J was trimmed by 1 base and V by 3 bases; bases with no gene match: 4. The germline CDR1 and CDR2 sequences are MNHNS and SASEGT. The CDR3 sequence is CASSDRQGGTDTQYF. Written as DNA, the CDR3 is TGTGCCAGCAGTGACCGACAGGGAGGCACAGATACGCAGTATTTT.

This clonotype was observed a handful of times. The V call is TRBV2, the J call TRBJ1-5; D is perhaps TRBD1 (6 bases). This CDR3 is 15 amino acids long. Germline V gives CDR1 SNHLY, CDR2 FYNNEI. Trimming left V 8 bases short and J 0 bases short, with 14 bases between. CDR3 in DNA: TGTGCCAGCGTCCTCAACAGGGATAGCAATCAGCCCCAGCATTTT. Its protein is CASVLNRDSNQPQHF.

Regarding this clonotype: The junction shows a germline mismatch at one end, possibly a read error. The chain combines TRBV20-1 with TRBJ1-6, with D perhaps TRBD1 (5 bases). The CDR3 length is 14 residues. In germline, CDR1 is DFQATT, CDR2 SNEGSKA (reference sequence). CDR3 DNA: TGCAGTGCTAGACCAGGGCCGAGTAATCCACCCCTCCACTTT. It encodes CSARPGPSNPPLHF.

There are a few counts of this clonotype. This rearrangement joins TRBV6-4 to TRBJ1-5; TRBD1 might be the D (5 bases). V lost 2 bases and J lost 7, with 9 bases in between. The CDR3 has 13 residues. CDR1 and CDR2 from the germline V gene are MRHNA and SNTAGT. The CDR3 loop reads CASSDGRGQPQHF. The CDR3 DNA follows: TGTGCCAGCAGTGACGGGAGGGGCCAGCCCCAGCATTTT.

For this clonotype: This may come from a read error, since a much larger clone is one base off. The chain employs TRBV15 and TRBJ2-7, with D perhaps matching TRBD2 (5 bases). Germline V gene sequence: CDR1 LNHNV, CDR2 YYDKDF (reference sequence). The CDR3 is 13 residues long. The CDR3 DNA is TGTGTCACCAGCAGAGATTACGGGGACGAGCAGTACTTC. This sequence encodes CVTSRDYGDEQYF.

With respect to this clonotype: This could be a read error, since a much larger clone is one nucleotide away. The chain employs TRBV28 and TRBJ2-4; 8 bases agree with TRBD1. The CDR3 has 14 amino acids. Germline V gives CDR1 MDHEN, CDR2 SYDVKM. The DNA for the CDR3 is TGTGCCAGCAGTTCCGCAGGGGGCACAAACATTCGGTACTTC. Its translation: CASSSAGGTNIRYF.

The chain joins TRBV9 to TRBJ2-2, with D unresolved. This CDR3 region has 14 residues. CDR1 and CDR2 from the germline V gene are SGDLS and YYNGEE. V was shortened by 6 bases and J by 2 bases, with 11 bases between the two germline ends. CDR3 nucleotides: TGTGCCAGCACCTCTGGTGGCAACACCGGGGAGCTGTTTTTT. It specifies CASTSGGNTGELFF.

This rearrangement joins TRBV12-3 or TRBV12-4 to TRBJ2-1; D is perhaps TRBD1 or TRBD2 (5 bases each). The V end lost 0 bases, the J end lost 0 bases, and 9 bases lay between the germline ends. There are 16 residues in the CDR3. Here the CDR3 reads CASSLAGVPSYNEQFF. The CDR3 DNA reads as TGTGCCAGCAGTTTAGCGGGGGTCCCCTCCTACAATGAGCAGTTCTTC.

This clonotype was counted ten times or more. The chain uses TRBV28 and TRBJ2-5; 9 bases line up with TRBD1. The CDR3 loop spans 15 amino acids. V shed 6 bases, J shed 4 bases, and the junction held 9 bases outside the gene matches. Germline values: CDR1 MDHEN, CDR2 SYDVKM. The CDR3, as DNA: TGTGCCAGCAGCCCGGGACAGGGAGGGAGAGAGACCCAGTACTTC. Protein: CASSPGQGGRETQYF.

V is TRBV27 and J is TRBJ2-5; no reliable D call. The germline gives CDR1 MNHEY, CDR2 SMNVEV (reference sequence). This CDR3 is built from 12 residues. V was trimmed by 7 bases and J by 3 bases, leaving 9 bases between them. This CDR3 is CASTLQKETQYF. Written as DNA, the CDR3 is TGTGCCAGCACCCTCCAAAAAGAGACCCAGTACTTC.

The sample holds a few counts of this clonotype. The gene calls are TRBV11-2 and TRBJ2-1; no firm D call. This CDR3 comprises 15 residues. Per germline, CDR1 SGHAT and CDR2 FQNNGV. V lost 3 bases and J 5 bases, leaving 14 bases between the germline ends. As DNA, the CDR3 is TGTGCCAGCAGCTTTTCAGCCGTCGAGGACAATGAGCAGTTCTTC. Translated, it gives CASSFSAVEDNEQFF.

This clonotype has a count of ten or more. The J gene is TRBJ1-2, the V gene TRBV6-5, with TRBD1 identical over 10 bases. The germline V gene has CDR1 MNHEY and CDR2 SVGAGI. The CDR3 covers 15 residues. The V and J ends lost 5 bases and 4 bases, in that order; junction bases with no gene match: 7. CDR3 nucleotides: TGTGCCAGCAGTCCCGGGACAGGGGTCTCCTATGGCTACACCTTC. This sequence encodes CASSPGTGVSYGYTF.

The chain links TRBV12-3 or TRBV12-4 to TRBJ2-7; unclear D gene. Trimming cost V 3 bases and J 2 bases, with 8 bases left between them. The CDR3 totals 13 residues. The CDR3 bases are TGTGCCAGCAGTTTTATGGCTACCTACGAGCAGTACTTC. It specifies CASSFMATYEQYF.

Written as DNA, the CDR3 is TGTGCCAGCAGTTTCAGGGGGACTGCACCGAACACTGAAGCTTTCTTT. Its translation is CASSFRGTAPNTEAFF. The chain links TRBV12-3 or TRBV12-4 to TRBJ1-1; 7 bases are shared with TRBD1. The CDR3 loop spans 16 amino acids. The J segment lost 1 base and the V segment lost 3 bases, leaving 8 bases of the junction unmatched.

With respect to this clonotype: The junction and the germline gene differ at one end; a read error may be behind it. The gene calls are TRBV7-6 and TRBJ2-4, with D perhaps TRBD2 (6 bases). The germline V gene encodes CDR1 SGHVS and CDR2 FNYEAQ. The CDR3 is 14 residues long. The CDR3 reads CASSPGLHLNEQYF. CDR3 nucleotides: TGCGCCAGCAGCCCGGGACTCCACCTCAATGAGCAGTACTTC.

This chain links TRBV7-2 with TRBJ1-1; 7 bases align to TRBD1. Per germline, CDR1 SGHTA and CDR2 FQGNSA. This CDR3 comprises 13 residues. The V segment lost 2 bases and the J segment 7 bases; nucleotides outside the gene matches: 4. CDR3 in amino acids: CASSLRDRVEAFF. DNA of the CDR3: TGTGCCAGCAGCTTAAGGGACAGAGTTGAAGCTTTCTTT.

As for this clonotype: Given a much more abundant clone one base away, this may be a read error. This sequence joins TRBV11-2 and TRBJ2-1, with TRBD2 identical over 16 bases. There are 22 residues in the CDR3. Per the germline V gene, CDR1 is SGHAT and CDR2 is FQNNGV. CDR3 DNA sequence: TGTGCCAGCAGCTTAGGAGGTCCGGGACTAGCGGGGGGGCGGAGCTCCCACAATGAGCAGTTCTTC. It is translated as CASSLGGPGLAGGRSSHNEQFF.

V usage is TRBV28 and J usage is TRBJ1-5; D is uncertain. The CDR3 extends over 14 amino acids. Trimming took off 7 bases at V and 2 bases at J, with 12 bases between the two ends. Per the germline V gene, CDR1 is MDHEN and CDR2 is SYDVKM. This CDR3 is CASTSRSRNQPQHF. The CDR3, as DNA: TGTGCCAGCACCTCCCGTAGTCGCAATCAGCCCCAGCATTTT. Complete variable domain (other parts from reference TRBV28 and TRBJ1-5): DVKVTQSSRYLVKRTGEKVFLECVQDMDHENMFWYRQDPGLGLRLIYFSYDVKMKEKGDIPEGYSVSREKKERFSLILESASTNQTSMYLCASTSRSRNQPQHFGDGTRLSIL.

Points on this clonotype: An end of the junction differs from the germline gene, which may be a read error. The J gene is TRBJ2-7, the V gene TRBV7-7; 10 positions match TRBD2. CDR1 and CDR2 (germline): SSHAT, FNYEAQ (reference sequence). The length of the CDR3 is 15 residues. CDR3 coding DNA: TGTGCTAGCAGCTTAGCGGGGGGCGATGCCTACGAGCAGTACTTC. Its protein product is CASSLAGGDAYEQYF.

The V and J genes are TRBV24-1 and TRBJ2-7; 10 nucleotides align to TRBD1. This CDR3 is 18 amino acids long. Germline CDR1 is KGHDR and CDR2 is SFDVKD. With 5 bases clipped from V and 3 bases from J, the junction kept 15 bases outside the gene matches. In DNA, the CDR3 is TGTGCCACCAGTGCCCGGGCAGGGACAGGGGACGGTGGCTACGAGCAGTACTTC. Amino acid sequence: CATSARAGTGDGGYEQYF.

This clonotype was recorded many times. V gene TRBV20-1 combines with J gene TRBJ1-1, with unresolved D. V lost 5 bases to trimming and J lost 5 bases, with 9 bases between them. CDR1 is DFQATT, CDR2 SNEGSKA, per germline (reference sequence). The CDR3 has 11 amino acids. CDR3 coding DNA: TGCAGTGCTGCGAAGGGTACTGAAGCTTTCTTT. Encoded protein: CSAAKGTEAFF.

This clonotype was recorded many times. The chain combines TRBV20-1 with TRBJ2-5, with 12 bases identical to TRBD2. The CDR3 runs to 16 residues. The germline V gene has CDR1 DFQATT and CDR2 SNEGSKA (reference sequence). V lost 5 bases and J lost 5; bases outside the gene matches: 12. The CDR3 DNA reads TGCAGTGCTCTTAATGGGACTAGCGGGCTCCGGGAGACCCAGTACTTC. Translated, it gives CSALNGTSGLRETQYF.